These 5 T cell receptor beta chains were all obtained from the same sample, sequenced in a study of beta chain features in type 1 diabetes. Their antigens remain unidentified. Study results and limitations: Type 1 diabetes patients had moderately but significantly shorter TCRB CDR3s in all four CD4+ subsets.

Investigators reverse transcribed all isolated RNA, so they sequenced expressed TCRB transcripts. Method: immunoSEQ multiplex PCR; TCRdb's copy keeps in-frame clones and lacks some. In the table there are around 56,000 clones, about 47% of which are singletons. The specimen sequenced was Tregs from blood. These receptors were taken from a woman in her thirties or forties with type 1 diabetes.

This clone appeared a few times. The chain recombines TRBV30 with TRBJ2-7; 10 bases align to TRBD2. The germline gives CDR1 GTSNPN, CDR2 SVGIG (reference sequence). This CDR3 has 14 amino acids. The V segment lost 2 bases and the J segment 7 bases; nucleotides outside the gene matches: 8. The CDR3 sequence is CAWSPASGRGEQYF. In nucleotides, the CDR3 is TGTGCCTGGAGTCCCGCTAGCGGGAGAGGTGAGCAGTACTTC.

The table lists this clone with a count of one. V usage is TRBV7-2 and J usage is TRBJ2-3, with a possible D match to TRBD1 (5 bases). CDR3 length: 13 amino acids. Germline V gene data show CDR1 as SGHTA and CDR2 as FQGNSA. V lost 5 bases and J lost 5, with 11 bases in between. The CDR3 DNA reads TGTGCCAGCAGCCGGATCAGGGAAGATACGCAGTATTTT. Protein product: CASSRIREDTQYF.

Only a few counts were recorded for this clone. The same CDR3 also results from other DNA sequences found in this sample. The chain employs TRBV7-3 and TRBJ2-1; 7 nucleotides line up with TRBD2. This CDR3 is 15 amino acids long. Germline trimming cut 5 bases from V and 6 bases from J; bases unmatched to any gene: 10. Per the germline V gene, CDR1 is SGHTA and CDR2 is FQGTGA. The CDR3 DNA reads as TGTGCCAGCAGCCCCCGGGACTACCTGGGCAATGAGCAGTTCTTC. Amino acids: CASSPRDYLGNEQFF.

The chain is built from TRBV4-3 and TRBJ2-1; D ambiguous. V was shortened by 1 base and J by 0 bases, with 7 bases between the two germline ends. Germline lookup yields CDR1 LGHNA and CDR2 YSLEER. The CDR3 consists of 15 residues. This CDR3 is CASSQGIRSYNEQFF. CDR3 coding DNA: TGCGCCAGCAGCCAAGGTATTCGCTCCTACAATGAGCAGTTCTTC.

V usage is TRBV6-5 and J usage is TRBJ2-3, with D perhaps TRBD1 (5 bases). The germline CDR1 and CDR2 sequences are MNHEY and SVGAGI. The CDR3 is made up of 13 amino acids. The germline V and J ends were trimmed by 9 bases and 0 bases, with 10 bases remaining between them. The CDR3 reads CASGALSTDTQYF. CDR3 in DNA: TGTGCCAGTGGGGCCTTAAGCACAGATACGCAGTATTTT.